These 31 T cell receptor beta chains share one sample of origin, sequenced in a study of blood T cell repertoires in COVID-19. Using immunoSEQ multiplex PCR, the repertoire was profiled, and TCRdb retains in-frame clones only, with some absent. The sample lists more than 300,000 clones, around nine tenths occurring once. Sequencing input: PBMCs or T cells enriched from blood (not recorded which). Receptors originate from a woman aged 25 to 45 who had been exposed to COVID-19.

This clone was recorded once. The chain joins TRBV7-2 to TRBJ2-4; maybe TRBD1 (7 bases). V lost 3 bases and J lost 12, with 21 bases in between. Germline V gives CDR1 SGHTA, CDR2 FQGNSA. This CDR3 is 15 amino acids long. CDR3: CASSLEGAPGPSQYF. CDR3 DNA sequence: TGTGCCAGCAGCTTGGAGGGGGCTCCGGGGCCAAGTCAGTACTTC.

The chain is built from TRBV10-3 and TRBJ2-3; 15 bases are a match to TRBD2. Germline assignment: CDR1 ENHRY and CDR2 SYGVKD. The junction had 14 bases not matched to a gene; V was cut back by 6 bases and J by 7 bases. The CDR3 contains 18 residues. CDR3 region: CAISRTSGGAPGSNTQYF. CDR3 DNA: TGTGCCATCAGCAGGACTAGCGGGGGGGCCCCAGGATCGAATACGCAGTATTTT.

This sequence joins TRBV6-5 and TRBJ2-5; 7 bases align to TRBD1. Germline V CDR1 and CDR2: MNHEY, SVGAGI. The CDR3 is 14 amino acids. V was clipped by 6 bases and J by 1 base; unmatched bases: 5. This chain's CDR3 is CASSTTGAQETQYF. CDR3 coding DNA: TGTGCCAGCAGCACAACAGGGGCCCAAGAGACCCAGTACTTC.

This chain connects TRBV5-4 to TRBJ2-2; maybe TRBD1 (6 bases). This CDR3 contains 15 residues. Germline lookup yields CDR1 SGHNT and CDR2 YYREEE (reference sequence). Trimming stripped 5 bases from V and 4 bases from J, with 15 bases between. DNA of the CDR3: TGTGCCAGCAGTTCTACAGGGATCGGCACCGGGGAGCTGTTTTTT. Translating it yields CASSSTGIGTGELFF.

V is TRBV4-1 and J is TRBJ1-2, with TRBD1 as a possible D gene (5 bases). The CDR3 totals 13 residues. Germline CDR1 reads MGHRA; CDR2 reads YSYEKL. V dropped 3 bases and J dropped 6 bases, with 11 bases sitting between them. The CDR3 here is CASSQVTGDGYTF. DNA of the CDR3: TGCGCCAGCAGCCAGGTTACAGGAGATGGCTACACCTTC.

V and J are TRBV4-3 and TRBJ2-4, with 7 bases that match TRBD2. J lost 0 bases, V lost 5 bases, and 4 bases had no gene match. Germline V lookup: CDR1 LGHNA, CDR2 YSLEER. This CDR3 contains 15 residues. The CDR3 loop reads CASSLTSLAKNIQYF. CDR3 DNA sequence: TGCGCCAGCAGCTTGACTAGCCTAGCCAAAAACATTCAGTACTTC.

This clone occurred once. This chain joins TRBV5-1 and TRBJ2-7; D possibly corresponds to TRBD2 (7 bases). The CDR3 is made up of 13 amino acids. The V gene's germline CDR1 is SGHRS and CDR2 YFSETQ. Trimming took 0 bases from V and 4 from J, leaving 8 bases between them. For the CDR3, the DNA is TGCGCCAGCAGCTTGGAGGGGGGGTACGAGCAGTACTTC. Its translation: CASSLEGGYEQYF.

J is TRBJ1-2 and V is TRBV7-8; D possibly corresponds to TRBD1 (5 bases). Trimming shortened V by 5 bases and J by 3 bases, and 16 bases separated the two germline ends. This CDR3 spans 15 amino acids. Germline assignment: CDR1 SGHVS and CDR2 FQNEAQ. In nucleotides, the CDR3 is TGTGCCAGCAGCCCCCTCCGGACGGGGGACTATGGCTACACCTTC. It is translated as CASSPLRTGDYGYTF.

This clone was seen only a few times. Other DNA sequences within the sample encode an identical CDR3. The gene calls are TRBV2 and TRBJ1-2; possible D gene TRBD1, 6 bases. Germline V gene lookup returns CDR1 SNHLY and CDR2 FYNNEI. V lost 3 bases and J lost 4, with 6 bases in between. This CDR3 region has 12 residues. The CDR3 region is CASSEDSYGYTF. The CDR3, as DNA: TGTGCCAGCAGTGAGGACAGCTATGGCTACACCTTC.

This clone occurred once. The rearrangement uses TRBV19 and TRBJ1-1; D remains ambiguous. V was shortened by 3 bases and J by 8 bases, with 7 bases between the two germline ends. CDR3 length: 11 amino acids. CDR1 is LNHDA and CDR2 is SQIVND in the germline V gene (reference sequence). DNA of the CDR3: TGTGCCAGTAGTATGGCAAAGGAAGCTTTCTTT. Its translation: CASSMAKEAFF.

The genes are TRBV6-5 and TRBJ2-1; a possible D gene is TRBD2 (6 bases). The CDR3 sequence is 14 residues long. Germline V lookup: CDR1 MNHEY, CDR2 SVGAGI. V was shortened by 6 bases and J by 0 bases, with 9 bases between the two germline ends. CDR3 DNA sequence: TGTGCCAGCAGACGGGGGAGCTCCTACAATGAGCAGTTCTTC. Protein: CASRRGSSYNEQFF.

This chain uses TRBV4-2 with TRBJ2-7, with D perhaps matching TRBD2 (5 bases). Trimming took 8 bases from V and 7 from J, leaving 15 bases between them. Germline CDR1 and CDR2: LGHNA and YNFKEQ. CDR3 size: 12 residues. CDR3 in amino acids: CASQTPGGEQYF. Written as DNA, the CDR3 is TGTGCCAGCCAAACACCAGGCGGGGAGCAGTACTTC.

This clone was counted once. The CDR3 reads CASSQRGQGGSGANVLTF. As DNA, the CDR3 is TGTGCCAGCAGCCAAAGGGGACAGGGTGGCTCTGGGGCCAACGTCCTGACTTTC. This chain uses TRBV4-2 with TRBJ2-6; 9 nucleotides match TRBD1. The V and J ends lost 2 bases and 0 bases, in that order; junction bases with no gene match: 5. The germline V gene has CDR1 LGHNA and CDR2 YNFKEQ. The CDR3 spans 18 residues.

This rearrangement joins TRBV15 to TRBJ2-4, with a weak D call TRBD1 (5 bases). CDR1 LNHNV and CDR2 YYDKDF come from the germline V gene (reference sequence). Trimming removed 4 bases from V and 7 bases from J, with 17 bases in between. The CDR3 extends over 15 amino acids. CDR3 sequence reads: CATSTDIRRGNIQYF. The CDR3 DNA sequence: TGTGCCACCAGCACGGACATCCGAAGAGGCAACATTCAGTACTTC.

The chain is built from TRBV19 and TRBJ1-2; maybe TRBD1 (5 bases). This CDR3 region has 12 residues. Germline CDR1 is LNHDA and CDR2 is SQIVND (reference sequence). Trimming cost V 4 bases and J 8 bases, with 11 bases left between them. The chain's CDR3 is CASSTGFDGYTF. DNA for the CDR3: TGTGCCAGTAGTACAGGGTTCGACGGCTACACCTTC.

The rearrangement joins TRBV9 to TRBJ1-2, with D possibly matching TRBD1 (6 bases). CDR1 is SGDLS and CDR2 is YYNGEE in the germline V gene. CDR3 length: 13 residues. V gave up 7 bases and J gave up 6 bases, with 16 bases separating them. CDR3 coding DNA: TGTGCCAGCGCGAGGGCAGGGGTGGATGGCTACACCTTC. Translating gives CASARAGVDGYTF.

This rearrangement joins TRBV24-1 to TRBJ2-3; possible D gene TRBD1, 6 bases. The CDR3 contains 15 residues. V dropped 4 bases and J dropped 0 bases, with 10 bases sitting between them. Germline V lookup: CDR1 KGHDR, CDR2 SFDVKD. CDR3 sequence reads: CATSEGQDSTDTQYF. The CDR3 DNA sequence: TGTGCCACCAGTGAGGGACAAGATAGCACAGATACGCAGTATTTT.

The chain joins TRBV6-6 to TRBJ2-2; TRBD2 matches at 7 bases. The trim removed 4 bases at V and 0 bases at J, leaving 5 bases unmatched. CDR1 MNHNY and CDR2 SVGAGI come from the germline V gene (reference sequence). The length of the CDR3 is 16 residues. DNA of the CDR3: TGTGCCAGCAGTTGGCAGCGGGGAACGAACACCGGGGAGCTGTTTTTT. Translation: CASSWQRGTNTGELFF.

J is TRBJ1-1 and V is TRBV7-9; a weak D match, TRBD1 (5 bases). Germline V gives CDR1 SEHNR, CDR2 FQNEAQ (reference sequence). The CDR3 is 15 amino acids. Trimming cost V 1 base and J 4 bases, with 13 bases left between them. CDR3 residues: CASSLVGRGGTEAFF. For the CDR3, the DNA is TGTGCCAGCAGCTTAGTCGGGAGGGGAGGCACTGAAGCTTTCTTT.

The rearrangement links TRBV24-1 to TRBJ2-1; unclear D gene. Germline V gene data show CDR1 as KGHDR and CDR2 as SFDVKD. This CDR3 has 12 amino acids. V lost 1 base and J 6 bases, leaving 3 bases between the germline ends. CDR3 in DNA: TGTGCCACCAGTGATTTTCGCAATGAGCAGTTCTTC. Amino acids: CATSDFRNEQFF.

CDR3 protein: CASSRTGTNYGYTF. The DNA for the CDR3 is TGTGCCAGCAGTAGGACAGGGACTAACTATGGCTACACCTTC. The V gene is TRBV6-5, the J gene TRBJ1-2; TRBD1 agrees at 8 bases. Unmatched junction bases numbered 2, after V lost 5 bases and J lost 0 bases. CDR3 length: 14 amino acids. Germline V CDR1 and CDR2: MNHEY, SVGAGI.

This rearrangement joins TRBV6-2 or TRBV6-3 to TRBJ1-5; D may be TRBD1 (5 bases). Germline lookup yields CDR1 MNHEY and CDR2 SVGEGT. Trimming took 7 bases from V and 6 from J, leaving 16 bases between them. This CDR3 is 14 amino acids long. Here the CDR3 DNA reads TGTGCCAGCACCCCGGGGGGGGTCGTTCAGCCCCAGCATTTT. This translates into CASTPGGVVQPQHF.

In its sample, this clone was seen a few times. The chain joins TRBV9 to TRBJ2-7, with D possibly TRBD1 on 6 matching bases. The germline V and J ends were trimmed by 1 base and 3 bases, with 11 bases remaining between them. Germline values: CDR1 SGDLS, CDR2 YYNGEE. There are 14 residues in the CDR3. The CDR3 here is CASSVMGDNYEQYF. As DNA, the CDR3 is TGTGCCAGCAGCGTAATGGGGGACAACTACGAGCAGTACTTC.

The V gene is TRBV6-5, the J gene TRBJ2-1, with D unresolved. The CDR3 is 13 residues long. The germline V and J ends were trimmed by 3 bases and 8 bases, with 11 bases remaining between them. Germline V gene lookup returns CDR1 MNHEY and CDR2 SVGAGI. In nucleotides, the CDR3 is TGTGCCAGCAGTTATAACAGATATTATGAGCAGTTCTTC. Protein product: CASSYNRYYEQFF.

V is TRBV15 and J is TRBJ1-5; weak D call: TRBD1 (6 bases). CDR3 length: 19 residues. Trimming stripped 0 bases from V and 6 bases from J, with 24 bases between. The germline CDR1 and CDR2 sequences are LNHNV and YYDKDF (reference sequence). CDR3 DNA: TGTGCCACCAGCAGAGATCTGAACCCCGGGACATTGGTTGGTCAGCCCCAGCATTTT. Translated, it gives CATSRDLNPGTLVGQPQHF.

The rearrangement links TRBV11-2 to TRBJ2-7; 10 bases fit TRBD2. Germline values: CDR1 SGHAT, CDR2 FQNNGV. The junction had 5 bases not matched to a gene; V was cut back by 0 bases and J by 6 bases. The CDR3 spans 15 residues. The CDR3 region has the DNA TGTGCCAGCAGCTTAGACATAGCGGGGGGAGGCGAGCAGTACTTC. As protein: CASSLDIAGGGEQYF.

The chain combines TRBV3-1 (or the pseudogene TRBV3-2) with TRBJ2-1, with D possibly matching TRBD1 (5 bases). This CDR3 has 11 amino acids. From germline, CDR1 is LGHDT and CDR2 YNNKEL (reference sequence). The V gene lost 3 bases and the J gene lost 12 bases, with 9 bases spanning the gap. The CDR3: CASSQATGQFF. In DNA form, the CDR3 reads TGTGCCAGCAGCCAGGCTACAGGGCAGTTCTTC.

The gene calls are TRBV20-1 and TRBJ1-2, with D uncertain. Per the germline V gene, CDR1 is DFQATT and CDR2 is SNEGSKA (reference sequence). CDR3 length: 10 amino acids. Trimming pared 2 bases from V and 6 bases from J, leaving 4 bases between. Here the CDR3 DNA reads TGCAGTGCTAGACTCGATGGCTACACCTTC. Its protein is CSARLDGYTF.

The chain links TRBV5-4 to TRBJ2-5, with 10 positions matching TRBD2. The length of the CDR3 is 15 residues. CDR1 and CDR2 (germline): SGHNT, YYREEE (reference sequence). J lost 5 bases, V lost 0 bases, and 4 bases had no gene match. The CDR3 nucleotides read TGTGCCAGCAGCTTGGTTCTAGCGGGGGTTGAGACCCAGTACTTC. Protein: CASSLVLAGVETQYF.

V gene TRBV5-4 combines with J gene TRBJ2-7, with a possible D match to TRBD1 (6 bases). The germline gives CDR1 SGHNT, CDR2 YYREEE (reference sequence). This CDR3 has 14 residues. V shed 3 bases and J shed 2 bases, with 12 bases lying between them. Written as DNA, the CDR3 is TGTGCCAGCAGCTCACCGGGACAAGCCTACGAGCAGTACTTC. Amino acids: CASSSPGQAYEQYF.

The count of this clone is one. This sequence joins TRBV5-1 and TRBJ1-2, with D unresolved. Germline V gene sequence: CDR1 SGHRS, CDR2 YFSETQ. The CDR3 is made up of 14 amino acids. The germline V and J ends were trimmed by 1 base and 5 bases, with 12 bases remaining between them. The CDR3 coding sequence is TGCGCCAGCAGCTTGTCCTGGGAGGGATATGGCTACACCTTC. Its protein product is CASSLSWEGYGYTF.